This TCR beta chain comes out of a study of T cell responses to AZD1222 COVID-19 vaccine. Sequencing was performed with immunoSEQ multiplex PCR; in TCRdb, only in-frame clones are kept and a portion is missing. The sample has about 150,000 clones, 82% seen once; the top ten hold roughly 4%. CDR3 length: 16 residues. The junction had 7 bases not matched to a gene; V was cut back by 2 bases and J by 3 bases. CDR1 is MNHNS and CDR2 is SASEGT in the germline V gene. The sample in question was peripheral blood, obtained on day 0 of MenACWY control vaccination. This chain connects TRBV6-1 to TRBJ2-1; 7 positions agree with TRBD2. This clonotype was obtained from an adult in good health. CDR3 coding DNA: TGTGCCAGCAGTGAACGAGAGCGGGGAATCTACAATGAGCAGTTCTTC. Amino acid sequence: CASSERERGIYNEQFF.